The clone carrying this T cell receptor beta chain was seen just once. Its cognate antigen is unknown. The sample is drawn from a study of cytomegalovirus exposure and HLA in healthy donors. Germline CDR1 reads GTSNPN; CDR2 reads SVGIG (reference sequence). The CDR3 has 14 amino acids. V lost 1 base to trimming and J lost 5 bases; unmatched junction nucleotides: 6. Primers: 60 Vbeta forward and 13 Jbeta reverse. Method: immunoSEQ multiplex PCR; TCRdb's copy keeps in-frame clones and lacks some. This repertoire shows more than 35,000 clones, 53% found once; its top ten account for around 6.2%. Study-level points and caveats: What was likely a sequencing artifact was a cluster of highly shared sequence variants.

The receptor's source is a middle-aged woman in good health and CMV-seropositive. The chain joins TRBV30 to TRBJ2-7; 9 nucleotides align to TRBD1. Specimen: PBMCs. The CDR3 loop reads CAWSAGQGKNEQYF. DNA for the CDR3: TGTGCCTGGAGTGCGGGACAGGGCAAAAACGAGCAGTACTTC.